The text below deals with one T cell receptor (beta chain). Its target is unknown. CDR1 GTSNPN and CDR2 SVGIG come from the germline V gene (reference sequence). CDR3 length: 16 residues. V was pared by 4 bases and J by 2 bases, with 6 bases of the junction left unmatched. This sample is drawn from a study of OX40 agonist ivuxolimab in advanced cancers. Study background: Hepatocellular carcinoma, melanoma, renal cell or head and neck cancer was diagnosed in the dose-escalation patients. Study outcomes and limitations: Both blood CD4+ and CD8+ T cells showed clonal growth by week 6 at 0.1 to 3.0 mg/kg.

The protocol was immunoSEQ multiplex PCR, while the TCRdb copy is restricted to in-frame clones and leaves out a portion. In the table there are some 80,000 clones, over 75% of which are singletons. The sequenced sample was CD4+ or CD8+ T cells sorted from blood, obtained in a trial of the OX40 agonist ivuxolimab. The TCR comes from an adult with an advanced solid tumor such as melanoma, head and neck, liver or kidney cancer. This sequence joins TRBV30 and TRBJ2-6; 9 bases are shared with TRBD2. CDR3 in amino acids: CAWMGGRAPGANVLTF. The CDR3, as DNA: TGTGCCTGGATGGGCGGGAGGGCCCCTGGGGCCAACGTCCTGACTTTC.